This record concerns one T cell receptor beta chain sequence. Its antigen is unidentified. This entry comes from a study of beta chain features in type 1 diabetes. General observations from the study: Type 1 diabetes patients had moderately but significantly shorter TCRB CDR3s in all four CD4+ subsets. Fewer insertions but more deletions were seen at VDJ junctions in type 1 diabetes patients.

What was sequenced were expressed TCRB transcripts, since all of the isolated RNA had been reverse transcribed. Only in-frame clones appear in the TCRdb table, and some are missing; sequencing was by immunoSEQ multiplex PCR. The profile shows approximately 150,000 clones, about 10% of them singletons. On average, the one heparinised blood draw given by each donor was approximately 120 mL. Sorting that relied on CD45RO/CCR7/CD25/CD127/CD95/CD27 yielded CD4+ naive, central memory, regulatory and stem cell-like memory cells. The specimen sequenced was central memory CD4+ T cells from blood. This TCR was sampled from a man aged 25-45 years with type 1 diabetes.

CDR3 sequence reads: CASSLGQGAWKSQYF. For the CDR3, the DNA is TGTGCCAGCAGCTTGGGACAGGGGGCATGGAAAAGCCAGTACTTC. The chain uses TRBV5-6 and TRBJ2-5; 10 nucleotides agree with TRBD1. V was pared by 0 bases and J by 10 bases, with 9 bases of the junction left unmatched. Germline V gene sequence: CDR1 SGHDT, CDR2 YYEEEE. CDR3 size: 15 residues.